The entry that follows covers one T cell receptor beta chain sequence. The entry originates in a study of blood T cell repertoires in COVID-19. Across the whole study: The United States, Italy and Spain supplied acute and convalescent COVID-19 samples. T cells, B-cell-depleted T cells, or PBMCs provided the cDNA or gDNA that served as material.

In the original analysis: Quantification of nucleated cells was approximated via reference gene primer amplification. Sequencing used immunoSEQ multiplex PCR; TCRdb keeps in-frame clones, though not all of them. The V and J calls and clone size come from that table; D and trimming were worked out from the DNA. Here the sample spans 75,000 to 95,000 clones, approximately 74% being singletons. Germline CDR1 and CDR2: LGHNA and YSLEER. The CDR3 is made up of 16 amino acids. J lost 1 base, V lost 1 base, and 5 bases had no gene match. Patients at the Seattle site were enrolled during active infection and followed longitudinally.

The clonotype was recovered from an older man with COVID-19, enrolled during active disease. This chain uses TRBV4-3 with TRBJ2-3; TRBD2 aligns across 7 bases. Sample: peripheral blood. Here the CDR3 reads CASSQGASGGTDTQYF. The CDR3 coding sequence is TGCGCCAGCAGCCAAGGGGCTAGCGGAGGCACAGATACGCAGTATTTT.